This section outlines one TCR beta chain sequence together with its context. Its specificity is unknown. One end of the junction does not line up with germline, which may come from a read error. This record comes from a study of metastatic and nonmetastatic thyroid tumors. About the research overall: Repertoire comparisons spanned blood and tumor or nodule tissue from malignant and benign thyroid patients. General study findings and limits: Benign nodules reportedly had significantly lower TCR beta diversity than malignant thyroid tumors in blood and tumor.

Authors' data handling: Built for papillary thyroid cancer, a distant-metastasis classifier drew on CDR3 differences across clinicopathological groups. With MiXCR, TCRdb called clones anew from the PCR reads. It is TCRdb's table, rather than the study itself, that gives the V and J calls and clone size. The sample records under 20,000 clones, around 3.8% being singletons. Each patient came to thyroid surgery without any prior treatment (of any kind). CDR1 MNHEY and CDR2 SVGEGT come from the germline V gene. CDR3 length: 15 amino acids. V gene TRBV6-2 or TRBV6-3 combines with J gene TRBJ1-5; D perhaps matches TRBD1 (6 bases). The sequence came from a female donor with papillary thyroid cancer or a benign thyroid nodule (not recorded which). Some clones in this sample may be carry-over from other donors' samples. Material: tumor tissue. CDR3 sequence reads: CASSYSLGGDQPQNF. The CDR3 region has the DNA TGTGCCAGCAGTTACTCCTTAGGGGGAGATCAGCCCCAGAATTTT.